A single sample gave rise to the 15 T cell receptor beta chains below, sequenced in a study of human T cells and chemical hapten exposure. Time point meaning: healthy volunteer bleed at 2 weeks. Blood, whole and unfractionated, served as the source for total RNA extraction. TCRdb re-called the RACE reads through MiXCR, storing one row per CDR3 protein. Of 85,000 to 95,000 distinct CDR3 sequences listed, about 8.8% are singletons. The material sequenced was whole blood. The receptors were gathered from a female donor in good health. Some clones in this sample may be carry-over from other donors' samples.

This chain uses TRBV2 with TRBJ2-4; D is perhaps TRBD1 or TRBD2 (5 bases each). Germline V CDR1 and CDR2: SNHLY, FYNNEI. CDR3 length: 14 amino acids. Trimming removed 0 bases at V and 3 bases at J, with 6 bases between. The CDR3 DNA sequence: TGTGCCAGCAGTGAAGCTGGGGGCAAAAACATTCAGTACTTC. It specifies CASSEAGGKNIQYF. Looking up the rest from reference TRBV2 and TRBJ2-4 gives the full variable domain: EPEVTQTPSHQVTQMGQEVILRCVPISNHLYFYWYRQILGQKVEFLVSFYNNEISEKSEIFDDQFSVERPDGSNFTLKIRSTKLEDSAMYFCASSEAGGKNIQYFGAGTRLSVL.

This sequence joins TRBV20-1 and TRBJ2-7; unclear D gene. CDR1 is DFQATT and CDR2 is SNEGSKA in the germline V gene (reference sequence). V lost 1 base and J lost 0, with 7 bases in between. CDR3 length equals 13 residues. CDR3 protein: CSARGTVSYEQYF. The CDR3 nucleotides read TGCAGTGCTAGAGGGACGGTCTCCTACGAGCAGTACTTC.

This clonotype has ten or more counts. V is TRBV6-6 and J is TRBJ2-7, with D perhaps assigned TRBD1 or TRBD2 (5 bases each). The germline V gene has CDR1 MNHNY and CDR2 SVGAGI (reference sequence). With 5 bases removed from V and 6 bases from J, the gap between germline ends came to 11 bases. The CDR3 covers 12 residues. CDR3 loop: CASSGTVAEQYF. For the CDR3, the DNA is TGTGCCAGCAGTGGGACGGTCGCCGAGCAGTACTTC.

Worth noting for this clonotype: A clone one base away is much larger, so this may be a read error. This chain connects TRBV6-6 to TRBJ2-7; D is perhaps TRBD1 (6 bases). Trimming pared 6 bases from V and 2 bases from J, leaving 11 bases between. The CDR3 loop spans 13 amino acids. The germline CDR1 and CDR2 sequences are MNHNY and SVGAGI (reference sequence). This CDR3 is CASSRQETYEQYF. For the CDR3, the DNA is TGTGCCAGCAGCAGACAGGAGACCTACGAGCAGTACTTC.

The table lists this clonotype with many counts. The rearrangement uses TRBV4-2 and TRBJ2-3; 8 bases match TRBD2. Trimming at V came to 4 bases and at J to 2 bases, leaving 11 bases not matched to a gene. CDR3 length equals 17 residues. CDR1 is LGHNA, CDR2 YNFKEQ, per germline. The CDR3, as DNA: TGTGCCAGCAGCCTAGGGGAGCGGGAGACCTTCACAGATACGCAGTATTTT. Translation gives CASSLGERETFTDTQYF.

The CDR3 DNA follows: TGTGCCAGCACCGACGGGCATCAGCCCCAGCATTTT. Amino acid sequence: CASTDGHQPQHF. The rearrangement links TRBV6-5 to TRBJ1-5; no firm D call. V dropped 7 bases and J dropped 5 bases, with 9 bases sitting between them. The CDR3 contains 12 residues. Germline CDR1 and CDR2: MNHEY and SVGAGI.

A few counts support this clonotype. This chain uses TRBV11-2 with TRBJ2-2; TRBD1 is a possible D gene (5 bases). Trimming took off 1 base at V and 6 bases at J, with 6 bases between the two ends. CDR1 is SGHAT, CDR2 FQNNGV, per germline. This CDR3 contains 13 residues. CDR3 DNA: TGTGCCAGCAGCTTAGCACAGGCCGGGGAGCTGTTTTTT. Translation gives CASSLAQAGELFF.

The chain couples TRBV11-2 to TRBJ2-2, with TRBD2 identical over 9 bases. There are 16 residues in the CDR3. Per the germline V gene, CDR1 is SGHAT and CDR2 is FQNNGV. The junction had 9 bases not matched to a gene; V was cut back by 10 bases and J by 0 bases. CDR3 DNA sequence: TGTGCCACTCCGAGAGTAGCGGGAGCGAACACCGGGGAGCTGTTTTTT. It translates to CATPRVAGANTGELFF.

The rearrangement uses TRBV28 and TRBJ2-7; 9 nucleotides agree with TRBD2. This CDR3 comprises 18 residues. Trimming took 5 bases from V and 1 from J; bases not matched to a gene: 15. Germline V gene data show CDR1 as MDHEN and CDR2 as SYDVKM. The CDR3, as DNA: TGTGCCAGCAGTGGGACTAGCAGGACACCTACACTATCCTACGAGCAGTACTTC. Encoded protein: CASSGTSRTPTLSYEQYF.

This clonotype was picked up a small number of times. The rearrangement uses TRBV14 and TRBJ2-3, with D unclear. This CDR3 spans 14 amino acids. Deletions cut 3 bases from V and 3 bases from J, with 10 bases between. The germline CDR1 and CDR2 sequences are SGHDN and FVKESK. The CDR3 sequence is CASSQEYTTDTQYF. CDR3 in DNA: TGTGCCAGCAGCCAGGAGTACACAACAGATACGCAGTATTTT.

This clonotype has more than one count but fewer than ten. The chain carries TRBV28 and TRBJ1-5; no definite D call. The V end lost 7 bases, the J end lost 5 bases, and 15 bases lay between the germline ends. CDR1 is MDHEN and CDR2 is SYDVKM in the germline V gene. CDR3 length: 14 residues. CDR3 loop: CASKVVGLHQPQHF. In DNA, the CDR3 is TGTGCCAGCAAGGTGGTGGGATTGCATCAGCCCCAGCATTTT.

This clonotype was observed at least ten times. The gene calls are TRBV6-6 and TRBJ2-7; 8 positions match TRBD1. Trimming took 2 bases from V and 1 from J; bases not matched to a gene: 7. CDR1 is MNHNY and CDR2 is SVGAGI in the germline V gene (reference sequence). The CDR3 length is 16 residues. The CDR3 reads CASSYQTGGKSYEQYF. CDR3 sequence (DNA): TGTGCCAGCAGTTACCAAACAGGGGGAAAATCCTACGAGCAGTACTTC.

This chain links TRBV13 with TRBJ2-3; 7 bases fit TRBD1. The CDR3 runs 15 residues. Germline CDR1 is PRHDT and CDR2 is FYEKMQ (reference sequence). J was trimmed by 2 bases and V by 6 bases; bases with no gene match: 8. The CDR3 spells CASSTSGTDTDTQYF. CDR3 coding DNA: TGTGCCAGCAGTACATCCGGGACAGACACAGATACGCAGTATTTT.

The table lists this clonotype with a few counts. This sequence joins TRBV7-2 and TRBJ2-7; D is perhaps TRBD2 (6 bases). The V end lost 4 bases, the J end lost 2 bases, and 15 bases lay between the germline ends. Germline V CDR1 and CDR2: SGHTA, FQGNSA. The CDR3 totals 15 residues. CDR3 nucleotides: TGTGCCAGCAGCTCCAGCTCTAGCGAGACCTACGAGCAGTACTTC. This sequence encodes CASSSSSSETYEQYF.

This clonotype was detected ten times or more. The rearrangement links TRBV12-3 or TRBV12-4 to TRBJ2-3; D not certain. V gave up 5 bases and J gave up 3 bases, with 6 bases separating them. CDR3 length equals 12 residues. The CDR3 loop is CASSSLTDTQYF. The CDR3 nucleotides are TGTGCCAGCAGTAGCCTGACAGATACGCAGTATTTT.